Here is one TCR beta chain with its context. The CDR3 has 13 amino acids. The V end was cut by 4 bases, the J end by 9 bases, with 16 bases between. Germline V lookup: CDR1 DFQATT, CDR2 SNEGSKA (reference sequence). The sample is drawn from a study of CD8 T cells in Susac syndrome. Random hexamers were used to reverse transcribe roughly 0.45 to 1 ug of RNA. TCRdb re-derived calls from the immunoSEQ multiplex PCR reads in MiXCR, one entry per CDR3 protein. The sample yields roughly 140,000 distinct CDR3 sequences, about 94% seen once. This clonotype originated in a human donor with Susac syndrome. The chain is built from TRBV20-1 and TRBJ2-1; D could derive from TRBD1 or TRBD2 (5 bases each). The sample comprised CD4+ T cells from PBMCs. The CDR3 DNA reads as TGCAGTGCTAAGCCCCCCGGGACCGGTGAGCAGTTCTTC. This encodes CSAKPPGTGEQFF.